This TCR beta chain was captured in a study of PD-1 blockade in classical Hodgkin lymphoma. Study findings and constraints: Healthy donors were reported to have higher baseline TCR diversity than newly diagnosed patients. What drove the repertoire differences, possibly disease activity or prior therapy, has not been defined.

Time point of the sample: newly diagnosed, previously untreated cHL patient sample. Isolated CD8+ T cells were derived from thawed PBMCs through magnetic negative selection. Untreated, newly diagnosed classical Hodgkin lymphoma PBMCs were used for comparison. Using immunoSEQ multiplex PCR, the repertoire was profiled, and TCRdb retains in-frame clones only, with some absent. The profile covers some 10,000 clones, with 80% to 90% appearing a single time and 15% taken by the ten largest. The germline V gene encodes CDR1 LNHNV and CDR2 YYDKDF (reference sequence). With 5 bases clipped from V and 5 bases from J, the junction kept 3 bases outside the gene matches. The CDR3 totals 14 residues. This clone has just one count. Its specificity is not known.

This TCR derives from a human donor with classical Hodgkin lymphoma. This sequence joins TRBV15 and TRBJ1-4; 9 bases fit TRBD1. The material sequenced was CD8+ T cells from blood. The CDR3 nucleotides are TGTGCCACCAGCGGCGGGACAGGGAATGAAAAACTGTTTTTT. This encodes CATSGGTGNEKLFF.